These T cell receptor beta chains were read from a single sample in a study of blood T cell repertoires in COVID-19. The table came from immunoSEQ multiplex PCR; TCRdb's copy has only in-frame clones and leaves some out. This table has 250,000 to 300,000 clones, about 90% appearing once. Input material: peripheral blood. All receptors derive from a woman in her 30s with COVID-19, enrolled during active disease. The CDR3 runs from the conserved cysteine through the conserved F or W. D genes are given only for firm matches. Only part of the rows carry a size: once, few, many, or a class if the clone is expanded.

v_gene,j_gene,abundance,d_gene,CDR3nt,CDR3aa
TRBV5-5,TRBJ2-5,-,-,TGTGCCAGCAGCTTACAAACAGGGAAACAAGAGACCCAGTACTTC,CASSLQTGKQETQYF
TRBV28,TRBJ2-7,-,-,TGTGCCAGCAGTTTAGGGACACCCTTTTTTGGGTACTTC,CASSLGTPFFGYF
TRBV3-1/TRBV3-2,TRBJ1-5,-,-,TGTGCCAGCAGCCTCGGGTCCTCTAATCAGCCCCAGCATTTT,CASSLGSSNQPQHF
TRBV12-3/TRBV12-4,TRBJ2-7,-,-,TGTGCCAGCAGTTTTGGGCAGGGGAACGAGCAGTACTTC,CASSFGQGNEQYF
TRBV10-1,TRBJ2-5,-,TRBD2,TGCGCCAGCAGTGAGTCGGGGACTAGCGGGAGAGAGACCCAGTACTTC,CASSESGTSGRETQYF
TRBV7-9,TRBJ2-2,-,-,TGTGCCAGCAGACGGGCCGGGACACCAAACACCGGGGAGCTGTTTTTT,CASRRAGTPNTGELFF
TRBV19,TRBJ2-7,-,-,TGTGCCAGTAGTATAGGCAGGGACTACGAGCAGTACTTC,CASSIGRDYEQYF
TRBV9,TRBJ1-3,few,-,TGTGCCAGCAGCCCAAAGGACAGCTGGGGAAACACCATATATTTT,CASSPKDSWGNTIYF
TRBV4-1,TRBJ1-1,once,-,TGCGCCAGCAGCCAAGAGAGTCTGAACACTGAAGCTTTCTTT,CASSQESLNTEAFF
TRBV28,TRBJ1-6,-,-,TGTGCCAGCAGTTTACCGGACAGAAATTCACCCCTCCACTTT,CASSLPDRNSPLHF
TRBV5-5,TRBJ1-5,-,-,TGTGCCAGCAACCCTACCGGGGACTTGGGTCAGCCCCAGCATTTT,CASNPTGDLGQPQHF
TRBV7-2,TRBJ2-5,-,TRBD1,TGTGCCAGCAGCTCGCCGGGACAGGGAAAAGAGACCCAGTACTTC,CASSSPGQGKETQYF
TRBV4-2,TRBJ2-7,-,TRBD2,TGTGCCAGCAGCTCCGCCGGGGCTAGCGGGATTTACGAGCAGTACTTC,CASSSAGASGIYEQYF
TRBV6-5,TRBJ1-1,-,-,TGTGCCAGCAGTCCCTCTTTGTGGAACACTGAAGCTTTCTTT,CASSPSLWNTEAFF
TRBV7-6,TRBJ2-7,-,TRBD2,TGTGCCAGCAGCTTGGCCTCTCCCGTGGCCTCGGGGGGTTACGAGCAGTACTTC,CASSLASPVASGGYEQYF
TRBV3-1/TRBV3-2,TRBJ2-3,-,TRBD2,TGTGCCAGCAGCCGGGGACTAGCGAGAGGCACAGATACGCAGTATTTT,CASSRGLARGTDTQYF
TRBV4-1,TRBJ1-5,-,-,TGCGCCAGCAGCCAAGCGGGATATGGTTTCGACAATCAGCCCCAGCATTTT,CASSQAGYGFDNQPQHF
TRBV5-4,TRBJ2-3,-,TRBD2,TGTGCCAGCGCTAATAGCGGGACAGATACGCAGTATTTT,CASANSGTDTQYF
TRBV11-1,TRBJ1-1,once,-,TGTGCCAGCAGCTTATCCCCCACAACGAACACTGAAGCTTTCTTT,CASSLSPTTNTEAFF
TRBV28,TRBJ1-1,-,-,TGTGCCAGCAGTTTAGATCGGGCGGGTCGAACTGAAGCTTTCTTT,CASSLDRAGRTEAFF
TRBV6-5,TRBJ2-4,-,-,TGTGCCAGCAGTACTCTCGGGAATGCGAAAAACATTCAGTACTTC,CASSTLGNAKNIQYF
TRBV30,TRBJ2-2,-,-,TGTGCCTGGGGGCGGCCGAACACCGGGGAGCTGTTTTTT,CAWGRPNTGELFF
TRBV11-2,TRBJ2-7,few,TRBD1,TGTGCCAGCAGCAGAGGGACAGGGTGGTACGAGCAGTACTTC,CASSRGTGWYEQYF
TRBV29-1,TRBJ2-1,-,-,TGCAGCGTTAGTTCGGGTTCCTACAATGAGCAGTTCTTC,CSVSSGSYNEQFF
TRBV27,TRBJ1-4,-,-,TGTGCCAGCAGGGACAGAAGTTATGAAAAACTGTTTTTT,CASRDRSYEKLFF
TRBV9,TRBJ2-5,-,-,TGTGCCAGCAGCGTAGGGCCAGGGCAAGAGACCCAGTACTTC,CASSVGPGQETQYF
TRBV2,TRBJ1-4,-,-,TGTGCCAGCAGTGAAGCCCGACAGGCAAGCGGTGAAAAACTGTTTTTT,CASSEARQASGEKLFF
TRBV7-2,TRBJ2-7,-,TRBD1,TGTGCCAGCAGCTTACGAAGAGGTAATCCGGGACAGGGGTCCTACGAGCAGTACTTC,CASSLRRGNPGQGSYEQYF
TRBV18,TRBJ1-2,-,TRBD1,TGTGCCAGCTCACCAGGAGACGGGACAGGGGACCATGGCTACACCTTC,CASSPGDGTGDHGYTF
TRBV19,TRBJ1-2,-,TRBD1,TGTGCCAGTAGTCCCTGGACAGGGTGGGGCTACACCTTC,CASSPWTGWGYTF
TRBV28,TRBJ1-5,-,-,TGTGCCAGCAGTTTGAGGCTCCCCCGCCAGCCCCAGCATTTT,CASSLRLPRQPQHF
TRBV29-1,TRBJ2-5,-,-,TGCAGCGTTGAATTCAGGGAGACCCAGTACTTC,CSVEFRETQYF
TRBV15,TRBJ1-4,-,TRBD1,TGTGCCACCAGCACTCACAGGGGGCGAGATGAAAAACTGTTTTTT,CATSTHRGRDEKLFF
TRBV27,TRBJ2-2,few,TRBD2,TGTGCCAGCATGCCTGCCCCTCGGGGGGGGGACTGGGCCGGGGAGCTGTTTTTT,CASMPAPRGGDWAGELFF
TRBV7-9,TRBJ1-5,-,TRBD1,TGTGCCAGCAGCTTAGGGAAGCCAGGGGGGATTAATCAGCCCCAGCATTTT,CASSLGKPGGINQPQHF
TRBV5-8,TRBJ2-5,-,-,TGTGCCAGCAGCCTTCCGGGACTCCCGCCCAAGACCCAGTACTTC,CASSLPGLPPKTQYF
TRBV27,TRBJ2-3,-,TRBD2,TGTGCCAGCACCTCTAGCGGGAGGGGGGGAGATACGCAGTATTTT,CASTSSGRGGDTQYF
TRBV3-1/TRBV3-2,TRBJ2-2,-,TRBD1,TGTGCCAGCAGCCACTCCGACAGGGACGGGGAGCTGTTTTTT,CASSHSDRDGELFF
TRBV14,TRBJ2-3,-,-,TGTGCCAGCAGCCTCCTGGCAGGGGCTAGCACAGATACGCAGTATTTT,CASSLLAGASTDTQYF
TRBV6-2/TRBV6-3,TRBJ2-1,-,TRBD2,TGTGCCAGCAGTGCCTGGACTAGCGGGAGGGCAGGTGAGCAGTTCTTC,CASSAWTSGRAGEQFF
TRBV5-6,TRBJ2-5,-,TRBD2,TGTGCCAGCAGCTTGGCCTGGGGTTTAGCGGGCAACCAGTACTTC,CASSLAWGLAGNQYF
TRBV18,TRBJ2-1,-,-,TGTGCCAGCTCACGGGGGGAGTGGTACAATGAGCAGTTCTTC,CASSRGEWYNEQFF
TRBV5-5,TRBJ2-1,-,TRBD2,TGTGCCAGCAGCTCCCCGGGACTAGCGGGAGCGAACGAGCAGTTCTTC,CASSSPGLAGANEQFF
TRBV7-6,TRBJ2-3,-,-,TGTGCCAGCAGCCCACCCACCGGGATCAGCACAGATACGCAGTATTTT,CASSPPTGISTDTQYF
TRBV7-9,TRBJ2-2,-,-,TGTGCCAGCAGCTTACATAACTTCCACACCGGGGAGCTGTTTTTT,CASSLHNFHTGELFF
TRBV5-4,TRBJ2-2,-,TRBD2,TGTGCCAGCAGCTGGGGGGGATGGCGGGAGGGCCTGGCGGAGCTGTTTTTT,CASSWGGWREGLAELFF